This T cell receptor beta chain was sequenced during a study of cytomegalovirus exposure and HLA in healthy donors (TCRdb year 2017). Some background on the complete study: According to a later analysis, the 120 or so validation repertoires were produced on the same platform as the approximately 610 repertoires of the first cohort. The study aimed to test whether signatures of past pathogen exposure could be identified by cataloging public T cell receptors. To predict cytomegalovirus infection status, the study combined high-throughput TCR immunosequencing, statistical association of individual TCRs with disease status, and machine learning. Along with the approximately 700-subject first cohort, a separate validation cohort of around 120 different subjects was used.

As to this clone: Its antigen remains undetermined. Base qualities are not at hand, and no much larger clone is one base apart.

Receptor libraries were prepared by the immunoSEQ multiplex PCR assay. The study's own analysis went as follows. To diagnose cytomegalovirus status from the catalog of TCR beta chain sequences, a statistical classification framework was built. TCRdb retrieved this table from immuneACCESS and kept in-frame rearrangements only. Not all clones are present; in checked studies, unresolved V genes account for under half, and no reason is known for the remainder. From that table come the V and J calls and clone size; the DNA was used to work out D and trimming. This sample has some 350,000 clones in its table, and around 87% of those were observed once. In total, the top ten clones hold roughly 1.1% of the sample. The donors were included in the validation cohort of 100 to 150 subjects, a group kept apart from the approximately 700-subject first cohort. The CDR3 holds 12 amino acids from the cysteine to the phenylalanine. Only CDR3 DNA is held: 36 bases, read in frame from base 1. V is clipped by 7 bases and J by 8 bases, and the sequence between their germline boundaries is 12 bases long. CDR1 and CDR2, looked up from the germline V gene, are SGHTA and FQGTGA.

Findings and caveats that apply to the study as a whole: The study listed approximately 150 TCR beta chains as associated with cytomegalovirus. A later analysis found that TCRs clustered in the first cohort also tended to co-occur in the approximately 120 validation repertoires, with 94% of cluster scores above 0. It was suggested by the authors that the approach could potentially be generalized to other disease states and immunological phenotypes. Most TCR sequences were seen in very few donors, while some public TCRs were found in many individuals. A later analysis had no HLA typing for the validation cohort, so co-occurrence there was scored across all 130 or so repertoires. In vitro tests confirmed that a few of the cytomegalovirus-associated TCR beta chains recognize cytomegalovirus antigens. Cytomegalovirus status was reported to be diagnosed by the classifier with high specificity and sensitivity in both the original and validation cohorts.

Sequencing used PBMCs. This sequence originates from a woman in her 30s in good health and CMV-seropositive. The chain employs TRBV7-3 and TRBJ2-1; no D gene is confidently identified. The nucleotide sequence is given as TGTGCCAGCACGAACAGCGTACATGAGCAGTTCTTC. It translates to CASTNSVHEQFF.